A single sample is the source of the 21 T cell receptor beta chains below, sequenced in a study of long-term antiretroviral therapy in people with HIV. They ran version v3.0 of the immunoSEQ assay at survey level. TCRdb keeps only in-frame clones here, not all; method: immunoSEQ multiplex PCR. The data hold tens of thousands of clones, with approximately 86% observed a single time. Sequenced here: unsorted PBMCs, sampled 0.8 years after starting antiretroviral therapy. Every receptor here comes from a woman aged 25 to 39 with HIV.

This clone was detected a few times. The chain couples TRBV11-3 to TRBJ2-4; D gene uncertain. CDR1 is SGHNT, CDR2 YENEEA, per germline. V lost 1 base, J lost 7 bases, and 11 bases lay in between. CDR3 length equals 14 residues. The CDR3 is CASSLGGSPNIQYF. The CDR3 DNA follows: TGTGCCAGCAGCTTAGGAGGTAGCCCGAACATTCAGTACTTC.

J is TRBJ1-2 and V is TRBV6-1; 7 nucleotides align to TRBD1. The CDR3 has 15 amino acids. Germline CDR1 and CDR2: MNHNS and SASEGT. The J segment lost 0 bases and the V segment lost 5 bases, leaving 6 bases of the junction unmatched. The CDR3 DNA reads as TGTGCCAGCAGTAGAACAGGGGTTGCTAACTATGGCTACACCTTC. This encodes CASSRTGVANYGYTF.

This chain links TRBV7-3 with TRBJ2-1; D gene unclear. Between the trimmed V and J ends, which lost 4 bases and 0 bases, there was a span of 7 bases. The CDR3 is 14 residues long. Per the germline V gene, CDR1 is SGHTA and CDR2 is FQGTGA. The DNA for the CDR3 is TGTGCCAGCAGCTCATCGACCTCCTACAATGAGCAGTTCTTC. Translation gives CASSSSTSYNEQFF.

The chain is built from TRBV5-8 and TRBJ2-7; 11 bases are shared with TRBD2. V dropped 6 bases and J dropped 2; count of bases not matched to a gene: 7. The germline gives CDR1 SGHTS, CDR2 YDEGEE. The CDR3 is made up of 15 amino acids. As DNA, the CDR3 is TGTGCCAGCATTAGGGGACTAGCGGCCCCCTACGAGCAGTACTTC. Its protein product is CASIRGLAAPYEQYF.

In DNA form, the CDR3 reads TGTGCCAGCAGCTGGGGACAGCCTACTAACTATGGCTACACCTTC. As protein: CASSWGQPTNYGYTF. V usage is TRBV5-5 and J usage is TRBJ1-2; TRBD1 matches 7 bases. Germline V CDR1 and CDR2: SGHKS, YYEKEE (reference sequence). There are 15 residues in the CDR3. With V trimmed by 3 bases and J by 0 bases, 5 bases remained unmatched. The full variable domain, its missing parts supplied by reference TRBV5-5 and TRBJ1-2, is DAGVTQSPTHLIKTRGQQVTLRCSPISGHKSVSWYQQVLGQGPQFIFQYYEKEERGRGNFPDRFSARQFPNYSSELNVNALLLGDSALYLCASSWGQPTNYGYTFGSGTRLTVV.

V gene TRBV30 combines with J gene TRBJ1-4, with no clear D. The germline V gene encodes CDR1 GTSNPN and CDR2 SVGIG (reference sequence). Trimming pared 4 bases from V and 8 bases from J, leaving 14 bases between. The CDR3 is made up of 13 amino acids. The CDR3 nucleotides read TGTGCCTGGAAAGGCGGACCCCGGGAAAAACTGTTTTTT. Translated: CAWKGGPREKLFF.

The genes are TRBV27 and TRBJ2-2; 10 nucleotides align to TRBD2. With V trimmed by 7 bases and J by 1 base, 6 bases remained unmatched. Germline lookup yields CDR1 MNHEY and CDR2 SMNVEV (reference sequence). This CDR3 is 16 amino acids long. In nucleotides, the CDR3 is TGTGCCAGCATGACCGTAGCGGGGGGGAACACCGGGGAGCTGTTTTTT. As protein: CASMTVAGGNTGELFF.

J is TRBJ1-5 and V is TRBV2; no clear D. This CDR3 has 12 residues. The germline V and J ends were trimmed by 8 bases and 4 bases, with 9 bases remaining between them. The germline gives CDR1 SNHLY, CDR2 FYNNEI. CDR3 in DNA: TGTGCCAGCCGGACGCAAAATCAGCCCCAGCATTTT. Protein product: CASRTQNQPQHF. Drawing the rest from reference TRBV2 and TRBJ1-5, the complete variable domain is EPEVTQTPSHQVTQMGQEVILRCVPISNHLYFYWYRQILGQKVEFLVSFYNNEISEKSEIFDDQFSVERPDGSNFTLKIRSTKLEDSAMYFCASRTQNQPQHFGDGTRLSIL.

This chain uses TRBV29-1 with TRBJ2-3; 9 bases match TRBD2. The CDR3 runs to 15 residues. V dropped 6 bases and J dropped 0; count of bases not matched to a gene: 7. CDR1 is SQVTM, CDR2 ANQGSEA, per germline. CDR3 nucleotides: TGCAGCGTCAATAGCGGGGGAACTAGCACAGATACGCAGTATTTT. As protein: CSVNSGGTSTDTQYF.

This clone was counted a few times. The chain's CDR3 is CASSNRQAGGAIMDEQFF. Written as DNA, the CDR3 is TGTGCCAGCAGCAACCGACAAGCGGGGGGGGCAATTATGGATGAGCAGTTCTTC. This sequence joins TRBV9 and TRBJ2-1, with 10 bases fitting TRBD2. Trimming at V came to 4 bases and at J to 8 bases, leaving 18 bases not matched to a gene. This CDR3 region has 18 residues. The germline V gene has CDR1 SGDLS and CDR2 YYNGEE.

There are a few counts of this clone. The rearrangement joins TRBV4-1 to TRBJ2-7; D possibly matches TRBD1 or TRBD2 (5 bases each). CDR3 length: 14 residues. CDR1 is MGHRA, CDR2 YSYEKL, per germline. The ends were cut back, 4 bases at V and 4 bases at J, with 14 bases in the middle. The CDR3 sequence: CASSRVQGAYEQYV. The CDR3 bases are TGCGCCAGCAGCCGAGTTCAGGGAGCTTACGAGCAGTACGTC.

The CDR3 DNA follows: TGTGCCAGCAGCTTGTACCGTGGGAACACTGAAGCTTTCTTT. It codes for CASSLYRGNTEAFF. The rearrangement joins TRBV11-2 to TRBJ1-1; unclear D gene. Germline CDR1 SGHAT, CDR2 FQNNGV. The CDR3 loop spans 14 amino acids. V shed 3 bases and J shed 1 base, with 9 bases lying between them.

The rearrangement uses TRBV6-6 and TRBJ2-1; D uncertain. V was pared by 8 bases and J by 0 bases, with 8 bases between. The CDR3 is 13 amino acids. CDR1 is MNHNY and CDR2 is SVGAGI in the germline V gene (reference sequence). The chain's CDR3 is CASEFSSYNEQFF. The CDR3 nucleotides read TGTGCCAGCGAATTCTCCTCCTACAATGAGCAGTTCTTC.

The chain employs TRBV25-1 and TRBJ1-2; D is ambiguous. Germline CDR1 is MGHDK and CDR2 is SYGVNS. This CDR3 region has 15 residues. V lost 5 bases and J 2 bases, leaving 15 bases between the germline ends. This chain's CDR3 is CASSPETWLNYGYTF. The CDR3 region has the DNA TGTGCCAGCAGTCCCGAGACATGGCTAAACTATGGCTACACCTTC.

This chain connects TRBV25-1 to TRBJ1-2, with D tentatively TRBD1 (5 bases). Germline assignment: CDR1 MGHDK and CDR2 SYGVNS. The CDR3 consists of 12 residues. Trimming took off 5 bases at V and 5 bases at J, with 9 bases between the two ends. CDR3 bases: TGTGCCAGCAGTCGAGGGGCATATGGCTACACCTTC. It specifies CASSRGAYGYTF.

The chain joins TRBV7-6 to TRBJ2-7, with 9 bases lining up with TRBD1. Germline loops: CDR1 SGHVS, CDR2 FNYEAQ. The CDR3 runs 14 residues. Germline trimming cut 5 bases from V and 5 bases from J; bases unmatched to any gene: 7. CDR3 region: CASSLGTGRNEQYV. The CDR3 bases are TGTGCCAGCAGCCTTGGGACAGGGAGAAACGAGCAGTACGTC.

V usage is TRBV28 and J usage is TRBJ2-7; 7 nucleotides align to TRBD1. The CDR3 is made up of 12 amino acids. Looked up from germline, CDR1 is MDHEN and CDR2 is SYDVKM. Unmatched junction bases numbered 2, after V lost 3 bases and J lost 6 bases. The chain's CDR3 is CASSLTGLEQYF. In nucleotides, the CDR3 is TGTGCCAGCAGTTTGACAGGGCTCGAGCAGTACTTC.

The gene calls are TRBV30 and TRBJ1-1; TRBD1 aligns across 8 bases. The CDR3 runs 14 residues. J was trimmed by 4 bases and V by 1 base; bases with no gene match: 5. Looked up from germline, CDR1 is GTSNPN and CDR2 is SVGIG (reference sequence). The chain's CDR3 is CAWSAGTGSTEAFF. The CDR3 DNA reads TGTGCCTGGAGTGCCGGGACAGGTTCCACTGAAGCTTTCTTT.

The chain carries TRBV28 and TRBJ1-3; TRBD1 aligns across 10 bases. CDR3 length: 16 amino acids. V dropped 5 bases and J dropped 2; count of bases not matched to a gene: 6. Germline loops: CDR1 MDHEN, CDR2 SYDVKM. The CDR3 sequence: CASSGPGTGAGNTIYF. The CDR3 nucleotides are TGTGCCAGCAGTGGTCCCGGGACAGGGGCTGGAAACACCATATATTTT.

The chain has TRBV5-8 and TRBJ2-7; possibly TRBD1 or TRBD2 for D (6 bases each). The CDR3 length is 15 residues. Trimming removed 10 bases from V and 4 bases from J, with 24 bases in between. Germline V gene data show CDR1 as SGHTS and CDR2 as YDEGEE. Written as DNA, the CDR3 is TGTGCCGGGGGCGAAGTGTTAGCGGCAACTTACGAGCAGTACGTC. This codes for CAGGEVLAATYEQYV.

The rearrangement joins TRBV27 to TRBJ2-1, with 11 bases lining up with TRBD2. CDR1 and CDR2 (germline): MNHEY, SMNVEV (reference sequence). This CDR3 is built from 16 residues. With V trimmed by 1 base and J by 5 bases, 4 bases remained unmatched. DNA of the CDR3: TGTGCCAGCAGTTTATTCTGGACTAGCGGGCACAATGAGCAGTTCTTC. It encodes CASSLFWTSGHNEQFF.